Shown below are 23 T cell receptor beta chains from a single sample sequenced in a study of blood T cell repertoires in COVID-19. The table came from immunoSEQ multiplex PCR; TCRdb's copy has only in-frame clones and leaves some out. The table has approximately 250,000 clones, 86% seen once. Sequencing was performed on peripheral blood. All receptors derive from a man in his forties with active or convalescent COVID-19.

The chain combines TRBV4-2 with TRBJ1-2; possible D gene TRBD1, 6 bases. V was cut by 1 base and J by 2 bases, with 20 bases left in between. The CDR3 runs 18 residues. Germline lookup yields CDR1 LGHNA and CDR2 YNFKEQ. CDR3 bases: TGTGCCAGCAGCCAAGGGTCTTTATCAGGGGAGCCGAACTATGGCTACACCTTC. Encoded protein: CASSQGSLSGEPNYGYTF.

V is TRBV5-1 and J is TRBJ2-7; 14 nucleotides match TRBD2. Unmatched junction bases numbered 9, after V lost 4 bases and J lost 0 bases. Per the germline V gene, CDR1 is SGHRS and CDR2 is YFSETQ. The length of the CDR3 is 18 residues. The CDR3 is CASSTGLAGGSGSYEQYF. The CDR3 DNA sequence: TGCGCCAGCAGCACTGGACTAGCGGGAGGATCTGGCTCCTACGAGCAGTACTTC.

The chain carries TRBV3-1 (or the pseudogene TRBV3-2) and TRBJ2-1; TRBD2 is a possible D gene (6 bases). The CDR3 extends over 18 amino acids. The germline CDR1 and CDR2 sequences are LGHDT and YNNKEL (reference sequence). V shed 1 base and J shed 0 bases, with 16 bases lying between them. Here the CDR3 reads CASSQAEAGPSSYNEQFF. CDR3 nucleotides: TGTGCCAGCAGCCAAGCCGAAGCGGGTCCGAGCTCCTACAATGAGCAGTTCTTC.

The table lists this clone with a few counts. The gene calls are TRBV4-1 and TRBJ1-2, with D possibly TRBD1 on 6 matching bases. Germline values: CDR1 MGHRA, CDR2 YSYEKL. The CDR3 runs to 15 residues. V lost 4 bases and J 8 bases, leaving 20 bases between the germline ends. In DNA, the CDR3 is TGCGCCAGCAGCCCCGCGCCTTCGCAACAGGGCGGCTACACCTTC. Residues: CASSPAPSQQGGYTF.

The genes are TRBV5-6 and TRBJ1-5; maybe TRBD1 (5 bases). CDR1 and CDR2 from the germline V gene are SGHDT and YYEEEE. CDR3 size: 14 residues. The V and J ends lost 0 bases and 6 bases respectively, with 10 bases between them. The CDR3, as DNA: TGTGCCAGCAGCTTGGGCGGGGGTGCTCAGCCCCAGCATTTT. Its translation: CASSLGGGAQPQHF.

The chain carries TRBV4-1 and TRBJ1-1, with a weak D call TRBD1 (5 bases). Between the trimmed V and J ends, which lost 0 bases and 3 bases, there was a span of 11 bases. The CDR3 covers 15 residues. CDR1 is MGHRA and CDR2 is YSYEKL in the germline V gene. This CDR3 is CASSQDLVGDTEAFF. CDR3 nucleotide sequence: TGCGCCAGCAGCCAAGATTTAGTAGGGGACACTGAAGCTTTCTTT.

The rearrangement joins TRBV4-2 to TRBJ2-7; D possibly corresponds to TRBD2 (7 bases). The V and J ends lost 1 base and 0 bases respectively, with 19 bases between them. The CDR3 runs to 18 residues. Germline-derived CDR1 and CDR2 are LGHNA and YNFKEQ. The CDR3 spells CASSQASSGTMGSYEQYF. The CDR3, as DNA: TGTGCCAGCAGCCAAGCGTCGAGCGGGACAATGGGCTCCTACGAGCAGTACTTC.

In nucleotides, the CDR3 is TGTGCCAGCAGTGGCTGGACAGTCGGCGGGGAGCTGTTTTTT. This codes for CASSGWTVGGELFF. The chain joins TRBV2 to TRBJ2-2, with TRBD1 as a possible D gene (6 bases). Germline values: CDR1 SNHLY, CDR2 FYNNEI. This CDR3 contains 14 residues. Between the trimmed V and J ends, which lost 4 bases and 7 bases, there was a span of 13 bases.

The chain recombines TRBV4-1 with TRBJ2-1; 9 nucleotides align to TRBD2. CDR3 length equals 17 residues. The germline CDR1 and CDR2 sequences are MGHRA and YSYEKL. Trimming took 0 bases from V and 4 from J; bases not matched to a gene: 7. The CDR3 loop is CASSQEWLAGSYNEQFF. The CDR3, as DNA: TGCGCCAGCAGCCAAGAGTGGCTAGCGGGGTCTTACAATGAGCAGTTCTTC.

The chain employs TRBV24-1 and TRBJ2-5, with 10 bases lining up with TRBD2. The V gene end was trimmed by 2 bases and the J gene end by 5 bases; junction bases not matched to a gene: 7. Germline V gene data show CDR1 as KGHDR and CDR2 as SFDVKD. This CDR3 is built from 16 residues. The CDR3 DNA is TGTGCCACCAGTGATTCGATAGGGACTAGCGTCGAGACCCAGTACTTC. Amino acids: CATSDSIGTSVETQYF.

The chain has TRBV28 and TRBJ1-1; TRBD1 might be the D (5 bases). Germline lookup yields CDR1 MDHEN and CDR2 SYDVKM. The CDR3 length is 14 residues. V lost 2 bases, J lost 1 base, and 8 bases lay in between. The chain's CDR3 is CASSLDTGNTEAFF. The CDR3 DNA sequence: TGTGCCAGCAGTTTAGACACAGGGAACACTGAAGCTTTCTTT. Combining the CDR3 with reference TRBV28 and TRBJ1-1 gives the whole variable domain DVKVTQSSRYLVKRTGEKVFLECVQDMDHENMFWYRQDPGLGLRLIYFSYDVKMKEKGDIPEGYSVSREKKERFSLILESASTNQTSMYLCASSLDTGNTEAFFGQGTRLTVV.

This rearrangement joins TRBV3-1 (or the pseudogene TRBV3-2) to TRBJ1-1; D may be TRBD1 (6 bases). Germline V CDR1 and CDR2: LGHDT, YNNKEL (reference sequence). This CDR3 comprises 15 residues. Trimming cost V 0 bases and J 3 bases, with 11 bases left between them. CDR3 residues: CASSQDWGPDTEAFF. CDR3 nucleotides: TGTGCCAGCAGCCAAGATTGGGGGCCGGACACTGAAGCTTTCTTT.

The chain couples TRBV10-3 to TRBJ2-5; the D gene is possibly TRBD2 (6 bases). V was shortened by 10 bases and J by 4 bases, with 22 bases between the two germline ends. The CDR3 sequence is 15 residues long. Germline CDR1 reads ENHRY; CDR2 reads SYGVKD. CDR3 DNA sequence: TGTGCCACCAGAACCTTAGATGGGGGGTTAGAGACCCAGTACTTC. The encoded protein is CATRTLDGGLETQYF.

This clone was detected a few times. The chain has TRBV12-3 or TRBV12-4 and TRBJ1-2; the D is unclear. CDR3 size: 13 residues. Deletions cut 6 bases from V and 8 bases from J, with 16 bases between. Here the CDR3 DNA reads TGTGCCAGCAGCCCGGGCCAACTAGGGGGCTACACCTTC. Its translation is CASSPGQLGGYTF.

The rearrangement joins TRBV11-2 to TRBJ2-2; D unresolved. V lost 2 bases to trimming and J lost 6 bases, with 7 bases between them. The length of the CDR3 is 13 residues. Per germline, CDR1 SGHAT and CDR2 FQNNGV. The CDR3 DNA follows: TGTGCCAGCAGCTTAACCGCAGCCGGGGAGCTGTTTTTT. This sequence encodes CASSLTAAGELFF.

The V gene is TRBV18, the J gene TRBJ1-5; 7 bases fit TRBD1. CDR3 length: 14 amino acids. CDR1 is KGHSH, CDR2 LQKENI, per germline. The junction had 6 bases not matched to a gene; V was cut back by 6 bases and J by 4 bases. The CDR3 region has the DNA TGTGCCAGCTCTCTCGGGACAGATAATCAGCCCCAGCATTTT. This translates into CASSLGTDNQPQHF.

The CDR3 nucleotides are TGTGCCAGCAGTTACTCGAGCGCCCCGAACACTGAAGCTTTCTTT. This encodes CASSYSSAPNTEAFF. V is TRBV6-5 and J is TRBJ1-1, with D hard to call. Per germline, CDR1 MNHEY and CDR2 SVGAGI. The V gene lost 0 bases and the J gene lost 1 base, with 9 bases spanning the gap. The CDR3 is 15 amino acids.

V and J are TRBV5-1 and TRBJ2-1; 7 bases fit TRBD2. V dropped 0 bases and J dropped 6; count of bases not matched to a gene: 6. Germline V gene lookup returns CDR1 SGHRS and CDR2 YFSETQ. This CDR3 contains 15 residues. This CDR3 reads CASSLVGSGFNEQFF. CDR3 bases: TGCGCCAGCAGCTTGGTAGGTAGCGGGTTCAATGAGCAGTTCTTC.

This clone has a single count. The chain links TRBV29-1 to TRBJ1-3, with TRBD1 matching 8 bases. CDR1 and CDR2 from the germline V gene are SQVTM and ANQGSEA. The CDR3 totals 19 residues. V gave up 4 bases and J gave up 0 bases; unmatched junction bases: 17. DNA of the CDR3: TGCAGCGTTGCTAACCGGCCTCGTGCAGGGGGCTTCTCTGGAAACACCATATATTTT. Translating it yields CSVANRPRAGGFSGNTIYF.

This clone appeared a few times. The chain uses TRBV7-9 and TRBJ2-5; D ambiguous. There are 13 residues in the CDR3. Germline CDR1 is SEHNR and CDR2 is FQNEAQ (reference sequence). V lost 4 bases and J lost 0, with 6 bases in between. This chain's CDR3 is CASSSTNQETQYF. The CDR3 bases are TGTGCCAGCAGCTCCACAAACCAAGAGACCCAGTACTTC.

The chain carries TRBV5-5 and TRBJ2-7; 8 bases line up with TRBD2. The V segment lost 4 bases and the J segment 6 bases; nucleotides outside the gene matches: 3. The CDR3 contains 12 residues. CDR1 and CDR2 from the germline V gene are SGHKS and YYEKEE (reference sequence). The CDR3 DNA follows: TGTGCCAGCAGCGGGACTAGACGCGAGCAGTACTTC. Encoded protein: CASSGTRREQYF.

The chain is built from TRBV9 and TRBJ1-4, with D possibly matching TRBD1 (5 bases). V lost 4 bases and J lost 8, with 18 bases in between. Germline-derived CDR1 and CDR2 are SGDLS and YYNGEE. The CDR3 runs to 15 residues. The CDR3 sequence: CASSPWDSLGEKLFF. In DNA, the CDR3 is TGTGCCAGCAGCCCCTGGGACTCCCTCGGAGAAAAACTGTTTTTT.

This clone was seen a single time. This chain connects TRBV27 to TRBJ1-1, with a possible D match to TRBD1 (6 bases). Trimming stripped 5 bases from V and 2 bases from J, with 15 bases between. Germline V gene data show CDR1 as MNHEY and CDR2 as SMNVEV (reference sequence). The CDR3 loop spans 15 amino acids. The CDR3 region is CASSQDRIQNTEAFF. The CDR3 DNA follows: TGTGCCAGCAGTCAGGACAGAATACAAAACACTGAAGCTTTCTTT.